The 25 T cell receptor beta chains below come from one sample, sequenced in a study of T cells after yellow fever vaccination. One entry per CDR3 protein results from TCRdb running MiXCR on the 5' RACE reads. Of around 88,000 distinct CDR3 sequences detected, about 14% appear once; the ten largest clones hold around 23%. The material sequenced was CD8+ T cells not binding an NS4B(214-222) dextramer, sorted from PBMCs, taken roughly 20 days after the first yellow fever vaccination. The source is a man younger than 30 who received the YFV17D yellow fever vaccine.

The V call is TRBV13, the J call TRBJ1-5, with D possibly being TRBD1 (6 bases). The CDR3 runs to 15 residues. The V gene lost 5 bases and the J gene lost 6 bases, with 17 bases spanning the gap. Germline lookup yields CDR1 PRHDT and CDR2 FYEKMQ (reference sequence). CDR3 bases: TGTGCCAGCAGCGTAAGGGGGTCCAGATTTCAGCCCCAGCATTTT. Protein sequence: CASSVRGSRFQPQHF.

This clonotype was seen a single time. This rearrangement joins TRBV5-1 to TRBJ2-7; 7 bases match TRBD1. Losses at the gene ends were 0 bases for V and 5 bases for J; bases not matched to a gene: 2. CDR1 SGHRS and CDR2 YFSETQ come from the germline V gene. The CDR3 length is 13 residues. The DNA of the CDR3 is TGCGCCAGCAGCTTGGATCAGGGGGACGAGCAGTACGTC. Protein sequence: CASSLDQGDEQYV.

This sequence joins TRBV4-3 and TRBJ2-1; D is perhaps TRBD1 (6 bases). The CDR3 length is 17 residues. The V gene lost 0 bases and the J gene lost 6 bases, with 18 bases spanning the gap. The germline V gene encodes CDR1 LGHNA and CDR2 YSLEER. The CDR3 loop reads CASSQDRGQGFSNEQFF. The DNA for the CDR3 is TGCGCCAGCAGCCAAGATAGAGGGCAGGGGTTTAGCAATGAGCAGTTCTTC.

This clonotype showed up many times. The chain links TRBV25-1 to TRBJ2-1; perhaps TRBD1 as D (6 bases). V lost 5 bases and J 0 bases, leaving 11 bases between the germline ends. The CDR3 contains 15 residues. CDR1 is MGHDK and CDR2 is SYGVNS in the germline V gene. CDR3 DNA sequence: TGTGCCAGCAGTTTACAGGGAAACTCCTACAATGAGCAGTTCTTC. It specifies CASSLQGNSYNEQFF.

This clonotype was seen more than once but under ten times. The chain is built from TRBV7-2 and TRBJ1-1; tentative D call: TRBD1 (5 bases). The germline gives CDR1 SGHTA, CDR2 FQGNSA. V was cut by 0 bases and J by 0 bases, with 14 bases left in between. CDR3 length equals 17 residues. CDR3 DNA: TGTGCCAGCAGCTTAGCGCTCCAGGGTGAAATGAACACTGAAGCTTTCTTT. This codes for CASSLALQGEMNTEAFF.

Comments on this clonotype: It may be a read error: a sequence one base away is much more abundant. The chain couples TRBV20-1 to TRBJ2-1; D is possibly TRBD1 (6 bases). V shed 0 bases and J shed 3 bases, with 12 bases lying between them. The germline V gene encodes CDR1 DFQATT and CDR2 SNEGSKA (reference sequence). This CDR3 is 15 amino acids long. CDR3 sequence (DNA): TGCAGTGCTAGAGATGCGTACAGGGACTACAATGAGCAGTTCTTC. Its translation: CSARDAYRDYNEQFF.

This clonotype was counted only a few times. This sequence joins TRBV5-1 and TRBJ2-1, with no clear D. Germline loops: CDR1 SGHRS, CDR2 YFSETQ. The CDR3 is 16 amino acids. V dropped 2 bases and J dropped 1 base, with 13 bases sitting between them. The CDR3 loop reads CASSFDLASSYNEQFF. The CDR3 region has the DNA TGCGCCAGCAGCTTTGACCTGGCCTCATCCTACAATGAGCAGTTCTTC.

This rearrangement joins TRBV5-1 to TRBJ2-1; unclear D gene. Germline assignment: CDR1 SGHRS and CDR2 YFSETQ. V gave up 0 bases and J gave up 7 bases, with 14 bases separating them. The CDR3 spans 15 residues. The CDR3 nucleotides are TGCGCCAGCAGCTTGGCAGTTTCTCGAGGTAATGAGCAGTTCTTC. This encodes CASSLAVSRGNEQFF.

This clonotype turned up a few times. The chain employs TRBV7-3 and TRBJ1-1; 7 nucleotides align to TRBD1. The ends lost 3 bases at V and 1 base at J; junction bases unmatched: 2. The CDR3 consists of 14 residues. The germline CDR1 and CDR2 sequences are SGHTA and FQGTGA. The CDR3 loop is CASSLGDRNTEAFF. In DNA, the CDR3 is TGTGCCAGCAGCTTGGGGGACAGGAACACTGAAGCTTTCTTT. Combining the CDR3 with reference TRBV7-3 and TRBJ1-1 gives the whole variable domain GAGVSQTPSNKVTEKGKYVELRCDPISGHTALYWYRQSLGQGPEFLIYFQGTGAADDSGLPNDRFFAVRPEGSVSTLKIQRTERGDSAVYLCASSLGDRNTEAFFGQGTRLTVV.

The gene calls are TRBV28 and TRBJ2-6; possibly TRBD1 for D (6 bases). V lost 6 bases, J lost 4 bases, and 16 bases lay in between. Germline loops: CDR1 MDHEN, CDR2 SYDVKM. The CDR3 has 16 residues. CDR3 nucleotides: TGTGCCAGCAGCCCCGGTAGGGGGTTAGGGGCCAACGTCCTGACTTTC. The encoded protein is CASSPGRGLGANVLTF.

The chain joins TRBV9 to TRBJ2-7, with 15 positions matching TRBD2. With V trimmed by 1 base and J by 5 bases, 10 bases remained unmatched. Per the germline V gene, CDR1 is SGDLS and CDR2 is YYNGEE. This CDR3 has 18 amino acids. The DNA for the CDR3 is TGTGCCAGCAGCGTACAGGGACTAGCGGGGGGTTCCGGGGACGAGCAGTACGTC. This codes for CASSVQGLAGGSGDEQYV.

In its sample, this clonotype was seen a few times. The rearrangement uses TRBV10-3 and TRBJ1-2; the D gene is possibly TRBD1 (5 bases). V was clipped by 3 bases and J by 2 bases, with 31 bases between them. The length of the CDR3 is 21 residues. Germline V lookup: CDR1 ENHRY, CDR2 SYGVKD. The DNA of the CDR3 is TGTGCCATCAGTGACTTTGGCCACCCAGGGATAATGATACATACCAACTATGGCTACACCTTC. It codes for CAISDFGHPGIMIHTNYGYTF.

This clonotype has more than one count but fewer than ten. The CDR3 protein is CAISPETGRNEQFF. In DNA form, the CDR3 reads TGTGCCATCAGTCCTGAAACAGGGCGGAATGAGCAGTTCTTC. The gene calls are TRBV10-3 and TRBJ2-1; TRBD1 might be the D (6 bases). V was trimmed by 5 bases and J by 7 bases, leaving 15 bases between them. Germline V lookup: CDR1 ENHRY, CDR2 SYGVKD. The CDR3 runs to 14 residues.

This clonotype has just a few counts. The V and J genes are TRBV24-1 and TRBJ2-1; D uncertain. Trimming shortened V by 4 bases and J by 0 bases, and 12 bases separated the two germline ends. This CDR3 is 16 amino acids long. The germline V gene encodes CDR1 KGHDR and CDR2 SFDVKD. The CDR3 nucleotides read TGTGCCACCAGTGACCAAGACCTGAGCTCCTACAATGAGCAGTTCTTC. Protein: CATSDQDLSSYNEQFF.

The V gene is TRBV4-3, the J gene TRBJ1-2; possibly TRBD1 for D (5 bases). The germline gives CDR1 LGHNA, CDR2 YSLEER. This CDR3 comprises 16 residues. The ends were cut back, 2 bases at V and 0 bases at J, with 13 bases in the middle. In nucleotides, the CDR3 is TGCGCCAGCAGCCAATCAGTAAAGACAGCTAACTATGGCTACACCTTC. It codes for CASSQSVKTANYGYTF.

CDR3: CASSSVDRHFYEQYV. The CDR3 nucleotides read TGTGCCAGCAGCAGCGTCGACAGGCATTTCTACGAGCAGTACGTC. The chain carries TRBV21-1 and TRBJ2-7; the table's D call, TRBD1, has no DNA check behind it. TRBV21-1 constitutes a pseudogene. The CDR3 totals 15 residues.

This clonotype was observed a few times. This chain joins TRBV20-1 and TRBJ2-7; 7 bases match TRBD2. The germline gives CDR1 DFQATT, CDR2 SNEGSKA (reference sequence). The V segment lost 0 bases and the J segment 4 bases; nucleotides outside the gene matches: 9. The CDR3 covers 15 residues. As DNA, the CDR3 is TGCAGTGCTAGAGATCAGTGGCGGGGGAGTTACGAGCAGTACTTC. It specifies CSARDQWRGSYEQYF.

This clonotype occurred a few times. The chain has TRBV21-1 and TRBJ2-1. TRBV21-1 is shown as a pseudogene. The CDR3 spans 11 residues. The CDR3 sequence: CASSKGNEQFF. The CDR3 bases are TGTGCCAGCAGCAAAGGGAATGAGCAGTTCTTC.

This clonotype was found a few times. The chain uses TRBV2 and TRBJ2-1; D might be TRBD1 or TRBD2, each matching 5 bases. CDR1 is SNHLY, CDR2 FYNNEI, per germline. The V end lost 8 bases, the J end lost 8 bases, and 10 bases lay between the germline ends. The CDR3 is made up of 11 amino acids. The CDR3 is CASPGTHEQFF. The CDR3 DNA reads TGTGCCAGCCCAGGGACCCATGAGCAGTTCTTC.

The J gene is TRBJ1-5, the V gene TRBV6-1, with D possibly being TRBD1 (5 bases). The ends were cut back, 5 bases at V and 0 bases at J, with 20 bases in the middle. The CDR3 totals 18 residues. Germline V gives CDR1 MNHNS, CDR2 SASEGT. The CDR3 region has the DNA TGTGCCAGCAGTCCGCTGTGGGGCCCCAATTATAGCAATCAGCCCCAGCATTTT. It translates to CASSPLWGPNYSNQPQHF.

This clonotype was counted a few times. The rearrangement links TRBV4-3 to TRBJ2-2, with 10 bases fitting TRBD2. From germline, CDR1 is LGHNA and CDR2 YSLEER. V trimming: 0 bases; J trimming: 4 bases; junction bases outside the gene matches: 8. CDR3 length equals 18 residues. The chain's CDR3 is CASSQDHLAGAVTGELFF. The CDR3 DNA sequence: TGCGCCAGCAGCCAAGATCATCTAGCGGGGGCGGTCACCGGGGAGCTGTTTTTT.

J is TRBJ1-2 and V is TRBV5-1, with TRBD1 identical over 8 bases. V dropped 4 bases and J dropped 8; count of bases not matched to a gene: 10. The CDR3 has 14 residues. CDR1 is SGHRS, CDR2 YFSETQ, per germline. The CDR3 here is CASSPATGAYGYTF. The CDR3 DNA sequence: TGCGCCAGCAGCCCTGCGACAGGGGCTTACGGCTACACCTTC.

This clonotype has a handful of counts. The chain joins TRBV7-6 to TRBJ1-5; D not resolved. V was clipped by 0 bases and J by 11 bases, with 14 bases between them. CDR3 length: 14 amino acids. Germline V gives CDR1 SGHVS, CDR2 FNYEAQ. DNA for the CDR3: TGTGCCAGCAGCTTAGCGCCCGGAGCCTGGGCCCAGCATTTT. Translating it yields CASSLAPGAWAQHF.

The chain combines TRBV7-7 with TRBJ2-1; D tentatively fits TRBD1 or TRBD2 (7 bases each). The germline gives CDR1 SSHAT, CDR2 FNYEAQ (reference sequence). The CDR3 has 15 residues. V lost 5 bases and J 2 bases, leaving 13 bases between the germline ends. CDR3 coding DNA: TGTGCCAGCAGCCCCAGCGGGACAGCCTACAATGAGCAGTTCTTC. Translating gives CASSPSGTAYNEQFF.

This chain connects TRBV29-1 to TRBJ2-2, with TRBD1 matching 10 bases. Per germline, CDR1 SQVTM and CDR2 ANQGSEA. J gave up 7 bases and V 6 bases, and 11 bases lay outside the gene matches. This CDR3 region has 15 residues. Here the CDR3 reads CSVTMGQGRLGELFF. In DNA form, the CDR3 reads TGCAGCGTAACCATGGGACAGGGGCGCCTCGGGGAGCTGTTTTTT.